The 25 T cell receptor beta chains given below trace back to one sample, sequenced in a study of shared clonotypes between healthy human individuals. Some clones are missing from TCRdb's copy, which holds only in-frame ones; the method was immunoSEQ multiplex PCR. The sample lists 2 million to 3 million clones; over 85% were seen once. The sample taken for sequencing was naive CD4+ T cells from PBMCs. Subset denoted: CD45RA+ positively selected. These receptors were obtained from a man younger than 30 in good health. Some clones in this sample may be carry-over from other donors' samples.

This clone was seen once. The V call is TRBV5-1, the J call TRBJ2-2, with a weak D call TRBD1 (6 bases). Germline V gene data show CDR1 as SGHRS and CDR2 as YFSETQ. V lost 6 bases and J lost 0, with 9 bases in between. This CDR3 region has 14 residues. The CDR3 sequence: CASMDSPNTGELFF. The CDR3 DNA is TGCGCCAGCATGGACAGCCCGAACACCGGGGAGCTGTTTTTT.

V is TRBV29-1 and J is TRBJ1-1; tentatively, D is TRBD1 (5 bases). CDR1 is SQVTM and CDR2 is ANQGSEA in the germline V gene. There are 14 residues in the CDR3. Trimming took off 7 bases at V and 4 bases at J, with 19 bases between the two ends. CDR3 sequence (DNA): TGCAGCGCTCGAACATCAGGGTTGGGCACTGAAGCTTTCTTT. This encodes CSARTSGLGTEAFF.

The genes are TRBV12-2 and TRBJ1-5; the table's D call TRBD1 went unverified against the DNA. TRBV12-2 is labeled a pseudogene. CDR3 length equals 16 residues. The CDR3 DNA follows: TGTGCAAGTCGCTTAGTCTACAGGGAGAGCAATCAGCCCCAGCATTTT. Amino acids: CASRLVYRESNQPQHF.

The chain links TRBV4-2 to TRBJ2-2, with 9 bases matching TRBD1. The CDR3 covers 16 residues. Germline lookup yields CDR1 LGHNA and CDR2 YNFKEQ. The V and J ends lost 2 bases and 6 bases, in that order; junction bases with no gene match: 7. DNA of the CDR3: TGTGCCAGCAGCCAACTGACAGGGGGAAGTCCCGGGGAGCTGTTTTTT. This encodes CASSQLTGGSPGELFF.

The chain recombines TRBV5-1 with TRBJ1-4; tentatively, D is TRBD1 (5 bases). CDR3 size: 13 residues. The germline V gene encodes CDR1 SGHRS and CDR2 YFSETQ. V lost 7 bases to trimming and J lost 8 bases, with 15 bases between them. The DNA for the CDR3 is TGCGCCAGCGCCGGGACGCCGCAGGAAAAACTGTTTTTT. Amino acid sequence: CASAGTPQEKLFF.

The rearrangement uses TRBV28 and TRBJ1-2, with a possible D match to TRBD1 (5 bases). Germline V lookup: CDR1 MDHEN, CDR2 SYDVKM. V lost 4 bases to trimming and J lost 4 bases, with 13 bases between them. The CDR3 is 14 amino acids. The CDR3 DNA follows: TGTGCCAGCAGTTCGGGACTTACCCTCTATGGCTACACCTTC. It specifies CASSSGLTLYGYTF.

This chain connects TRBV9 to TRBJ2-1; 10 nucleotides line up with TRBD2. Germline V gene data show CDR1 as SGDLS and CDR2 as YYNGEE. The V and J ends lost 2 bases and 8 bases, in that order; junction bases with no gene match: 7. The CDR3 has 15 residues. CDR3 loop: CASSVLLAGVDEQFF. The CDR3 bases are TGTGCCAGCAGCGTTCTTCTAGCGGGAGTGGATGAGCAGTTCTTC. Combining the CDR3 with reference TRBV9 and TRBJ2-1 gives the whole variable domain DSGVTQTPKHLITATGQRVTLRCSPRSGDLSVYWYQQSLDQGLQFLIQYYNGEERAKGNILERFSAQQFPDLHSELNLSSLELGDSALYFCASSVLLAGVDEQFFGPGTRLTVL.

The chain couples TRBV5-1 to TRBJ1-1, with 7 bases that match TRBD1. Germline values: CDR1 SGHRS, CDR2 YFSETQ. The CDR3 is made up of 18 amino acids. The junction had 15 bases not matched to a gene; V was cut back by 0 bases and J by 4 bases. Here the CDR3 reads CASSLGARGQGLGTEAFF. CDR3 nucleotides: TGCGCCAGCAGCTTGGGAGCGAGGGGGCAGGGGTTGGGCACTGAAGCTTTCTTT.

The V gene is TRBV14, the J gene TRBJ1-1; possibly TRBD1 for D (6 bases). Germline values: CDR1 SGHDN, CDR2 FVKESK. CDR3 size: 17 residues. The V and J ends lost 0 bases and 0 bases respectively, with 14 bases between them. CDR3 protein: CASSQDVWGRMNTEAFF. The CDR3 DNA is TGTGCCAGCAGCCAAGACGTGTGGGGGCGTATGAACACTGAAGCTTTCTTT. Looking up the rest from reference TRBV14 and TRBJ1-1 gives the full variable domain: EAGVTQFPSHSVIEKGQTVTLRCDPISGHDNLYWYRRVMGKEIKFLLHFVKESKQDESGMPNNRFLAERTGGTYSTLKVQPAELEDSGVYFCASSQDVWGRMNTEAFFGQGTRLTVV.

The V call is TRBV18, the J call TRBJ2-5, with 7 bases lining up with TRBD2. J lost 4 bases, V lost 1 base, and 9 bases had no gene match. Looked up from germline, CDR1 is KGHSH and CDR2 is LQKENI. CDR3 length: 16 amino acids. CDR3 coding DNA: TGTGCCAGCTCACCACTCGGCGGGAGCGGAGGAGAGACCCAGTACTTC. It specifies CASSPLGGSGGETQYF.

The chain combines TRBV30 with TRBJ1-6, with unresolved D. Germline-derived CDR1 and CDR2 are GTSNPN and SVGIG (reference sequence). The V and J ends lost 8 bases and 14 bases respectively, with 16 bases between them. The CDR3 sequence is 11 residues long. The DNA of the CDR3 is TGTGCCGGGGAGTGGTCCAGCTCCCTCCACTTT. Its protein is CAGEWSSSLHF.

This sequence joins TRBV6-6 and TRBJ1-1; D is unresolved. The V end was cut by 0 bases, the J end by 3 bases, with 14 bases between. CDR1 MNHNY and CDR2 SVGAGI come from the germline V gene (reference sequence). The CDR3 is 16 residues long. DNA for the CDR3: TGTGCCAGCAGTTACTCCCGAAGGGTGTTGGACACTGAAGCTTTCTTT. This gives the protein CASSYSRRVLDTEAFF.

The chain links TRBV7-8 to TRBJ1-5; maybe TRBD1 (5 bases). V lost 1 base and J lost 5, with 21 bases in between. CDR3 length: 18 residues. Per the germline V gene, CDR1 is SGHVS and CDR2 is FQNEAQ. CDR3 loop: CASSLVGRGDLKYQPQHF. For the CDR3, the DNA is TGTGCCAGCAGCTTAGTGGGTCGGGGGGACCTAAAGTATCAGCCCCAGCATTTT.

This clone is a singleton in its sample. The CDR3 region has the DNA TGTGCCAGCAGCCCCGGAGGGTATTACACTGAAGCTTTCTTT. Protein sequence: CASSPGGYYTEAFF. J is TRBJ1-1 and V is TRBV7-9; D gene unclear. This CDR3 contains 14 residues. Trimming pared 5 bases from V and 3 bases from J, leaving 13 bases between. Germline-derived CDR1 and CDR2 are SEHNR and FQNEAQ (reference sequence). Full variable domain (remainder filled in from reference TRBV7-9 and TRBJ1-1): DTGVSQNPRHKITKRGQNVTFRCDPISEHNRLYWYRQTLGQGPEFLTYFQNEAQLEKSRLLSDRFSAERPKGSFSTLEIQRTEQGDSAMYLCASSPGGYYTEAFFGQGTRLTVV.

The CDR3 sequence: CASRPQGAGANVLTF. The DNA for the CDR3 is TGTGCCAGCAGACCGCAGGGAGCTGGGGCCAACGTCCTGACTTTC. V is TRBV5-6 and J is TRBJ2-6; D possibly uses TRBD1 or TRBD2 (5 bases each). V lost 5 bases to trimming and J lost 2 bases, with 11 bases between them. Germline V gives CDR1 SGHDT, CDR2 YYEEEE. There are 15 residues in the CDR3.

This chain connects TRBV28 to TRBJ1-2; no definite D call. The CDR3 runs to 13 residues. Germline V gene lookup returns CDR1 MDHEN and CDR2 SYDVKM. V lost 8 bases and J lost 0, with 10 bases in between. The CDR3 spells CASATLANYGYTF. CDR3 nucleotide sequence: TGTGCCAGCGCGACGCTAGCTAACTATGGCTACACCTTC.

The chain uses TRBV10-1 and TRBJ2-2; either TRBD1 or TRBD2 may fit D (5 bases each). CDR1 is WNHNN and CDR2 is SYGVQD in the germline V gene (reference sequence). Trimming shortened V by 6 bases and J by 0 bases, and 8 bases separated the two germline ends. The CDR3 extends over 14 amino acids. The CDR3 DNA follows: TGCGCCAGCAGACCGGGACCGAACACCGGGGAGCTGTTTTTT. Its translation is CASRPGPNTGELFF.

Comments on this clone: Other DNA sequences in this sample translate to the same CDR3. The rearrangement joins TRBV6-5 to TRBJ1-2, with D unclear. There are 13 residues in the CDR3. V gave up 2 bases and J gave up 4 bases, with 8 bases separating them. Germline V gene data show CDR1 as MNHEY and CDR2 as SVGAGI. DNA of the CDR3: TGTGCCAGCAGTTACGGGGTTAGCTATGGCTACACCTTC. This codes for CASSYGVSYGYTF.

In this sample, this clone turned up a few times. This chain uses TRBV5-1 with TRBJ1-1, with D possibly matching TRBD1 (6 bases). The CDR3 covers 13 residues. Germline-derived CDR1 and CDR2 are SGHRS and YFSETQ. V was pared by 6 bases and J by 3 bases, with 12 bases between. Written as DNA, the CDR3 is TGCGCCAGCACCTTCAGGGGTGACACTGAAGCTTTCTTT. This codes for CASTFRGDTEAFF.

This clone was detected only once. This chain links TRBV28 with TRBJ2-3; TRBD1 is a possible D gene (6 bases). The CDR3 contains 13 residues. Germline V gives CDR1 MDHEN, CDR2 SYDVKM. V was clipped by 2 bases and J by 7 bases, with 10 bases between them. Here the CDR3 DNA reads TGTGCCAGCAGTTTACCAGGGGAGTATACGCAGTATTTT. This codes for CASSLPGEYTQYF.

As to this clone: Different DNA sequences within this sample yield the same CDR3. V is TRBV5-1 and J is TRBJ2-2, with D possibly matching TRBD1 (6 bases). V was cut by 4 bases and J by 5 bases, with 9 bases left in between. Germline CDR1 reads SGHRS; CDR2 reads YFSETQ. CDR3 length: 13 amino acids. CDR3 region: CASSLQGTGELFF. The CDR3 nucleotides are TGCGCCAGCAGCCTACAGGGAACCGGGGAGCTGTTTTTT. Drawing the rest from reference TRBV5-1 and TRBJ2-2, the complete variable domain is KAGVTQTPRYLIKTRGQQVTLSCSPISGHRSVSWYQQTPGQGLQFLFEYFSETQRNKGNFPGRFSGRQFSNSRSEMNVSTLELGDSALYLCASSLQGTGELFFGEGSRLTVL.

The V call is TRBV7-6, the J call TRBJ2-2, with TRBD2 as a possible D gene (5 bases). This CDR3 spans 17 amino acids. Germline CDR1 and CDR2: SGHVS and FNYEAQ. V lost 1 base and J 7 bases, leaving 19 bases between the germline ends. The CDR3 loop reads CASSLVQSGGLHGELFF. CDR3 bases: TGTGCCAGCAGCTTAGTGCAGAGCGGCGGACTTCACGGGGAGCTGTTTTTT.

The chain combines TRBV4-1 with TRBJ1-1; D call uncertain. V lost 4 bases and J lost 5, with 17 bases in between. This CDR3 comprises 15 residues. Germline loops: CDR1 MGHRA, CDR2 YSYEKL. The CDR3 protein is CASSRPGQKGTEAFF. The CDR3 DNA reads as TGCGCCAGCAGCCGACCGGGCCAAAAGGGTACTGAAGCTTTCTTT.

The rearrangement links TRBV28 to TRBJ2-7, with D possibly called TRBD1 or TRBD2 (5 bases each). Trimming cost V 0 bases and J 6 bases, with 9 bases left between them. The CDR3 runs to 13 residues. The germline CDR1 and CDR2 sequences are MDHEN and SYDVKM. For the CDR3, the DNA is TGTGCCAGCAGTTTATGGAGGGGAAGCGAGCAGTACTTC. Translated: CASSLWRGSEQYF.

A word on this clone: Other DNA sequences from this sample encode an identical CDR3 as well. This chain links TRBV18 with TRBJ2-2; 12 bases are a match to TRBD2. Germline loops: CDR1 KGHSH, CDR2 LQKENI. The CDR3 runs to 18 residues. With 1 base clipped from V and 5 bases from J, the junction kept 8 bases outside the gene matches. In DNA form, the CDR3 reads TGTGCCAGCTCACCACGACTAGCGGGAGAAAGGGATACCGGGGAGCTGTTTTTT. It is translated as CASSPRLAGERDTGELFF.